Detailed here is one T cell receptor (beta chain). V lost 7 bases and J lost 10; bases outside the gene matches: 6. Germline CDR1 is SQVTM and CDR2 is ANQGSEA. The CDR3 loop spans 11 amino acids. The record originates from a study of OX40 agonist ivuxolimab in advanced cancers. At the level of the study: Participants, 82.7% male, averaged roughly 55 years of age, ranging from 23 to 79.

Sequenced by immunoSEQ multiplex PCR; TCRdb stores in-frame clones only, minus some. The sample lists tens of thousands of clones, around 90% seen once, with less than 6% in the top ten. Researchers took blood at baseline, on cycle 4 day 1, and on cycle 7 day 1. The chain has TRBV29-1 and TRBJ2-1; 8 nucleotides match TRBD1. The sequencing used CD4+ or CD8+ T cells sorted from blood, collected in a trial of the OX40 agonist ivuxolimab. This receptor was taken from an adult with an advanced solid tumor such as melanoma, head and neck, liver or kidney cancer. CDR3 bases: TGCAGCGCCCACAGGGGGTTCGAGCAGTTCTTC. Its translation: CSAHRGFEQFF.